Following are 27 T cell receptor beta chains from one sample sequenced in a study of a mutant IDH1 vaccine in newly diagnosed glioma. Data came from immunoSEQ multiplex PCR; TCRdb stores just in-frame clones and leaves some out. The table records about 46,000 clones, about 74% of them present only once. The time point: baseline, week 1 (first vaccination visit). Indicated treatment: pre-vaccination baseline after standard-of-care therapy. Sequences were derived from PBMCs, sampled from a glioma patient treated with radiotherapy, temozolomide or both. These receptors came from a woman aged 35 to 49 with glioma.

The genes are TRBV7-6 and TRBJ2-7; TRBD2 is a possible D gene (6 bases). V lost 5 bases to trimming and J lost 4 bases, with 18 bases between them. The CDR3 sequence is 15 residues long. Per germline, CDR1 SGHVS and CDR2 FNYEAQ. The CDR3 sequence is CASSPRGVARYEQYF. CDR3 nucleotide sequence: TGTGCCAGCAGCCCGCGGGGCGTGGCGAGGTACGAGCAGTACTTC.

The V and J genes are TRBV5-1 and TRBJ2-7; 9 positions match TRBD2. The CDR3 loop spans 16 amino acids. Germline V gives CDR1 SGHRS, CDR2 YFSETQ. V was clipped by 4 bases and J by 5 bases; unmatched bases: 13. The CDR3 loop reads CASSPGAGLATHEQYF. The CDR3 DNA sequence: TGCGCCAGCAGCCCCGGTGCGGGACTAGCAACGCACGAGCAGTACTTC.

CDR3 sequence: CASSHLTWRDHEQYF. The CDR3 coding sequence is TGTGCCAGCAGTCATTTGACTTGGCGGGACCACGAGCAGTACTTC. This chain links TRBV6-5 with TRBJ2-7; possibly TRBD2 for D (6 bases). V lost 5 bases and J lost 5, with 19 bases in between. The CDR3 loop spans 15 amino acids. The germline gives CDR1 MNHEY, CDR2 SVGAGI.

The chain recombines TRBV18 with TRBJ1-1; the D gene is possibly TRBD1 (5 bases). Trimming took 3 bases from V and 8 from J, leaving 19 bases between them. This CDR3 comprises 15 residues. Germline V lookup: CDR1 KGHSH, CDR2 LQKENI. The DNA for the CDR3 is TGTGCCAGCTCACCCCTTAAGGGGATTCAGGGAGAAGCTTTCTTT. As protein: CASSPLKGIQGEAFF.

The genes are TRBV5-1 and TRBJ1-4; TRBD1 agrees at 9 bases. Germline values: CDR1 SGHRS, CDR2 YFSETQ. J gave up 0 bases and V 3 bases, and 6 bases lay outside the gene matches. This CDR3 is 17 amino acids long. CDR3 residues: CASSWDREVSTNEKLFF. CDR3 in DNA: TGCGCCAGCAGCTGGGACAGGGAGGTTTCAACTAATGAAAAACTGTTTTTT.

This rearrangement joins TRBV6-5 to TRBJ2-2; the D gene could be TRBD1 or TRBD2 (5 bases each). There are 13 residues in the CDR3. CDR1 is MNHEY, CDR2 SVGAGI, per germline. The V end lost 2 bases, the J end lost 6 bases, and 7 bases lay between the germline ends. Written as DNA, the CDR3 is TGTGCCAGCAGTTACGTGGGGGCCGGGGAGCTGTTTTTT. Its translation is CASSYVGAGELFF.

V and J are TRBV5-6 and TRBJ2-7; tentatively, D is TRBD2 (5 bases). CDR1 and CDR2 (germline): SGHDT, YYEEEE. V lost 4 bases and J lost 3, with 8 bases in between. The length of the CDR3 is 12 residues. CDR3 nucleotides: TGTGCCAGCAGCGCTACTAGCTACGAGCAGTACTTC. It specifies CASSATSYEQYF. Filled out from reference TRBV5-6 and TRBJ2-7, the complete variable domain reads DAGVTQSPTHLIKTRGQQVTLRCSPKSGHDTVSWYQQALGQGPQFIFQYYEEEERQRGNFPDRFSGHQFPNYSSELNVNALLLGDSALYLCASSATSYEQYFGPGTRLTVT.

The chain carries TRBV7-2 and TRBJ1-1; 7 positions match TRBD1. The CDR3 consists of 15 residues. Germline values: CDR1 SGHTA, CDR2 FQGNSA. After removal of 2 bases from V and 5 bases from J, the junction contained 8 bases not matched to a gene. In DNA form, the CDR3 reads TGTGCCAGCAGCTTACCCCCAGGGGGGTGGACTGAAGCTTTCTTT. Its protein product is CASSLPPGGWTEAFF.

The V and J genes are TRBV6-5 and TRBJ2-5; a weak D match, TRBD2 (6 bases). This CDR3 is built from 15 residues. V gave up 1 base and J gave up 2 bases, with 11 bases separating them. The germline V gene has CDR1 MNHEY and CDR2 SVGAGI. The CDR3 sequence: CASSYLTREQETQYF. CDR3 sequence (DNA): TGTGCCAGCAGTTACTTGACTAGAGAACAAGAGACCCAGTACTTC.

This clone was seen more than once but under ten times. This chain connects TRBV4-1 to TRBJ1-1, with 7 bases that match TRBD1. After removal of 3 bases from V and 6 bases from J, the junction contained 10 bases not matched to a gene. Germline V gives CDR1 MGHRA, CDR2 YSYEKL. CDR3 length: 15 residues. The CDR3 DNA reads TGCGCCAGCAGCCACCCACCAACAGGGGATCCTGAAGCTTTCTTT. The encoded protein is CASSHPPTGDPEAFF.

As DNA, the CDR3 is TGTGCCAGCAGGGGGAACACAGATACGCAGTATTTT. This encodes CASRGNTDTQYF. The chain recombines TRBV6-5 with TRBJ2-3; no reliable D call. The CDR3 loop spans 12 amino acids. The V gene lost 6 bases and the J gene lost 2 bases, with 6 bases spanning the gap. Per germline, CDR1 MNHEY and CDR2 SVGAGI.

The J gene is TRBJ1-6, the V gene TRBV2; D ambiguous. The V end was cut by 0 bases, the J end by 12 bases, with 9 bases between. CDR3 length equals 13 residues. The V gene's germline CDR1 is SNHLY and CDR2 FYNNEI. The CDR3 DNA reads as TGTGCCAGCAGTGAAGCCCCAGAAAGACCCCTCCACTTT. Amino acids: CASSEAPERPLHF.

V gene TRBV12-5 combines with J gene TRBJ2-1; D gene ambiguous. The ends were cut back, 6 bases at V and 7 bases at J, with 7 bases in the middle. Germline assignment: CDR1 LGHNT and CDR2 FRNRAP. CDR3 length: 11 amino acids. The CDR3 protein is CASGLLNEQFF. For the CDR3, the DNA is TGTGCTAGTGGCCTACTGAATGAGCAGTTCTTC.

This clone was seen once. The rearrangement links TRBV9 to TRBJ1-1; no firm D call. This CDR3 comprises 15 residues. CDR1 is SGDLS and CDR2 is YYNGEE in the germline V gene. With 3 bases removed from V and 0 bases from J, the gap between germline ends came to 12 bases. The CDR3 region is CASSAPIGMNTEAFF. In DNA, the CDR3 is TGTGCCAGCAGCGCTCCCATTGGGATGAACACTGAAGCTTTCTTT.

V is TRBV12-5 and J is TRBJ2-7; D is possibly TRBD2 (6 bases). CDR3 length: 15 residues. The germline V gene encodes CDR1 LGHNT and CDR2 FRNRAP. The ends were cut back, 6 bases at V and 2 bases at J, with 17 bases in the middle. The CDR3 loop is CASGFTGDPTYEQYF. CDR3 sequence (DNA): TGTGCTAGTGGCTTTACGGGGGACCCAACCTACGAGCAGTACTTC.

The rearrangement links TRBV21-1 to TRBJ2-7; the table names TRBD2, a call not compared with the DNA. TRBV21-1 represents a pseudogene. This CDR3 comprises 17 residues. The CDR3 region is CASSKTQRGPPEVEQYF. The DNA for the CDR3 is TGTGCCAGCAGCAAAACCCAGCGGGGGCCCCCTGAGGTCGAGCAGTACTTC.

This chain uses TRBV5-4 with TRBJ1-2; TRBD1 might be the D (5 bases). Trimming shortened V by 1 base and J by 1 base, and 14 bases separated the two germline ends. The germline V gene has CDR1 SGHNT and CDR2 YYREEE (reference sequence). The CDR3 length is 16 residues. Here the CDR3 reads CASSLRETALNYGYTF. CDR3 bases: TGTGCCAGCAGCTTGAGGGAGACAGCCCTTAACTATGGCTACACCTTC.

This clone was counted a few times. The J gene is TRBJ1-2, the V gene TRBV12-5; D perhaps matches TRBD1 (5 bases). CDR1 and CDR2 from the germline V gene are LGHNT and FRNRAP. V was trimmed by 1 base and J by 7 bases, leaving 10 bases between them. CDR3 size: 13 residues. The CDR3 here is CASGLGRGAGYTF. The CDR3 DNA reads as TGTGCTAGTGGTTTGGGACGCGGGGCTGGCTACACCTTC. Drawing the rest from reference TRBV12-5 and TRBJ1-2, the complete variable domain is DARVTQTPRHKVTEMGQEVTMRCQPILGHNTVFWYRQTMMQGLELLAYFRNRAPLDDSGMPKDRFSAEMPDATLATLKIQPSEPRDSAVYFCASGLGRGAGYTFGSGTRLTVV.

The chain joins TRBV5-4 to TRBJ2-3; D gene unclear. Germline V CDR1 and CDR2: SGHNT, YYREEE (reference sequence). Trimming took off 4 bases at V and 3 bases at J, with 9 bases between the two ends. The length of the CDR3 is 13 residues. DNA for the CDR3: TGTGCCAGCAGCCGAGATAGAACAGATACGCAGTATTTT. Amino acid sequence: CASSRDRTDTQYF. Filled out from reference TRBV5-4 and TRBJ2-3, the complete variable domain reads ETGVTQSPTHLIKTRGQQVTLRCSSQSGHNTVSWYQQALGQGPQFIFQYYREEENGRGNFPPRFSGLQFPNYSSELNVNALELDDSALYLCASSRDRTDTQYFGPGTRLTVL.

The chain links TRBV5-1 to TRBJ1-1, with TRBD1 matching over 11 bases. This CDR3 has 14 amino acids. Germline CDR1 reads SGHRS; CDR2 reads YFSETQ. With V trimmed by 4 bases and J by 5 bases, 4 bases remained unmatched. The CDR3 loop is CASSTGQGGTEAFF. The CDR3 DNA reads as TGCGCCAGCAGCACGGGACAGGGGGGTACTGAAGCTTTCTTT.

The gene calls are TRBV5-1 and TRBJ2-5; 9 bases are a match to TRBD1. Trimming at V came to 3 bases and at J to 4 bases, leaving 7 bases not matched to a gene. Germline V lookup: CDR1 SGHRS, CDR2 YFSETQ. This CDR3 comprises 15 residues. The DNA of the CDR3 is TGCGCCAGCAGCTCTCGAGGGACAGGGAGAGAGACCCAGTACTTC. It specifies CASSSRGTGRETQYF.

This clone appeared once. The chain joins TRBV6-5 to TRBJ1-1, with 9 bases aligning to TRBD1. Germline CDR1 and CDR2: MNHEY and SVGAGI. The CDR3 totals 13 residues. Losses at the gene ends were 10 bases for V and 3 bases for J; bases not matched to a gene: 6. CDR3 bases: TGTGCCATACAGGGGGCCGAGGACACTGAAGCTTTCTTT. Its translation: CAIQGAEDTEAFF.

CDR3 sequence reads: CASSESGANVLTF. In DNA, the CDR3 is TGTGCCAGCAGTGAAAGTGGGGCCAACGTCCTGACTTTC. The V gene is TRBV6-1, the J gene TRBJ2-6; D is undetermined. The CDR3 runs 13 residues. The germline V gene has CDR1 MNHNS and CDR2 SASEGT. Trimming removed 2 bases from V and 3 bases from J, with 2 bases in between.

The chain uses TRBV10-3 and TRBJ2-2; D is unclear. Germline values: CDR1 ENHRY, CDR2 SYGVKD. V lost 7 bases and J lost 3, with 3 bases in between. The CDR3 length is 11 residues. CDR3 bases: TGTGCCATCAAAGACACCGGGGAGCTGTTTTTT. Translating it yields CAIKDTGELFF.

The chain links TRBV10-1 to TRBJ1-4; D unresolved. V lost 6 bases, J lost 0 bases, and 14 bases lay in between. Germline V gene lookup returns CDR1 WNHNN and CDR2 SYGVQD (reference sequence). The length of the CDR3 is 16 residues. CDR3 region: CASRIIIRTTNEKLFF. The DNA for the CDR3 is TGCGCCAGCAGAATCATAATCAGGACAACTAATGAAAAACTGTTTTTT.

This chain connects TRBV5-1 to TRBJ2-7; 7 bases line up with TRBD1. CDR3 length equals 12 residues. Trimming removed 2 bases from V and 7 bases from J; junction bases left unmatched: 3. Germline V gives CDR1 SGHRS, CDR2 YFSETQ. The chain's CDR3 is CASSLQGIEQYF. The CDR3 nucleotides read TGCGCCAGCAGCTTACAGGGGATAGAGCAGTACTTC.

The V gene is TRBV6-1, the J gene TRBJ2-7, with unresolved D. The CDR3 is 16 amino acids. V was pared by 4 bases and J by 0 bases, with 16 bases between. Germline assignment: CDR1 MNHNS and CDR2 SASEGT. The CDR3 spells CASSVGPLTSSYEQYF. Here the CDR3 DNA reads TGTGCCAGCAGTGTAGGGCCCTTAACAAGCTCCTACGAGCAGTACTTC.